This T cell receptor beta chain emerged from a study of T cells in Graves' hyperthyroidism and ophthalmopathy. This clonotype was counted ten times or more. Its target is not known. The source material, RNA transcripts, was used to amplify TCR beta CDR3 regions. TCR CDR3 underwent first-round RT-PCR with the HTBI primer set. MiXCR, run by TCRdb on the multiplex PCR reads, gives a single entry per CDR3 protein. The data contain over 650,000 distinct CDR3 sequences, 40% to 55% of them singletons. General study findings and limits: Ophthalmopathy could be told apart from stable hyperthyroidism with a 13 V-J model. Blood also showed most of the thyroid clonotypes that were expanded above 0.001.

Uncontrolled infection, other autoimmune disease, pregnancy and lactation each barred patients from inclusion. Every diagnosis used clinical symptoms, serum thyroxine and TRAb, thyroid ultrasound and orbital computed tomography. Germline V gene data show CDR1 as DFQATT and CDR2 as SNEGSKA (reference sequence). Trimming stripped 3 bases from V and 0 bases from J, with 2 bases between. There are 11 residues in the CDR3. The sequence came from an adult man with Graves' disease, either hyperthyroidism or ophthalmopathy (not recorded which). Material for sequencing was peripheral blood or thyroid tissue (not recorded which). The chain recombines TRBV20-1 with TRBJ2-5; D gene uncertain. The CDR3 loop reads CSASYQETQYF. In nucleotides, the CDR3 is TGCAGTGCTAGTTACCAAGAGACCCAGTACTTC.